One sample yielded the 21 T cell receptor beta chains listed below, sequenced in a study of blood T cell repertoires in COVID-19. TCRdb keeps only in-frame clones here, not all; method: immunoSEQ multiplex PCR. The sample lists some 300,000 clones; nearly 90% were seen once. The sequenced sample was PBMCs or T cells enriched from blood (not recorded which). Source of these receptors: a woman aged 25-40 years who had recovered from COVID-19.

J is TRBJ1-1 and V is TRBV13; the match to TRBD1 covers 7 bases. The length of the CDR3 is 13 residues. Trimming at V came to 5 bases and at J to 3 bases, leaving 3 bases not matched to a gene. Looked up from germline, CDR1 is PRHDT and CDR2 is FYEKMQ (reference sequence). CDR3 protein: CASSRGTDTEAFF. As DNA, the CDR3 is TGTGCCAGCAGCCGAGGGACAGACACTGAAGCTTTCTTT.

The V and J genes are TRBV30 and TRBJ2-7; D is possibly TRBD1 (6 bases). CDR1 GTSNPN and CDR2 SVGIG come from the germline V gene (reference sequence). Between the trimmed V and J ends, which lost 5 bases and 3 bases, there was a span of 11 bases. There are 12 residues in the CDR3. This CDR3 is CAWSSRGYEQYF. The CDR3 region has the DNA TGTGCCTGGTCCTCCAGGGGCTACGAGCAGTACTTC.

The rearrangement uses TRBV7-3 and TRBJ2-5, with a possible D match to TRBD1 (6 bases). This CDR3 has 15 residues. The V and J ends lost 7 bases and 0 bases respectively, with 15 bases between them. Germline CDR1 reads SGHTA; CDR2 reads FQGTGA. The CDR3 protein is CASTPFRGYQETQYF. The CDR3 DNA reads as TGTGCCAGCACCCCCTTTAGGGGGTACCAAGAGACCCAGTACTTC.

The chain joins TRBV6-4 to TRBJ1-6; 11 nucleotides align to TRBD1. CDR3 length: 15 residues. Germline CDR1 MRHNA, CDR2 SNTAGT. The J segment lost 10 bases and the V segment lost 4 bases, leaving 6 bases of the junction unmatched. The CDR3 loop is CASSARTGGISPLHF. The CDR3 nucleotides read TGTGCCAGCAGTGCCAGGACAGGGGGCATCTCACCCCTCCACTTT.

The J gene is TRBJ1-1, the V gene TRBV5-8; 8 bases fit TRBD1. The germline V gene has CDR1 SGHTS and CDR2 YDEGEE. The V and J ends lost 3 bases and 6 bases, in that order; junction bases with no gene match: 10. The CDR3 loop spans 15 amino acids. The CDR3 reads CASSWWRQGRPEAFF. The CDR3 nucleotides are TGTGCCAGCAGCTGGTGGAGACAGGGGCGACCTGAAGCTTTCTTT.

The chain joins TRBV15 to TRBJ2-1; 11 bases agree with TRBD2. Germline V lookup: CDR1 LNHNV, CDR2 YYDKDF (reference sequence). The CDR3 contains 16 residues. J was trimmed by 12 bases and V by 1 base; bases with no gene match: 11. The CDR3: CATSRGRLAGTLGQFF. The CDR3 nucleotides are TGTGCCACCAGCAGAGGCCGACTAGCGGGAACTCTTGGGCAGTTCTTC.

CDR3 DNA sequence: TGTGCCAGCAGCCCGGACAGGGGCCCCCCGTGGGGGAACACTGAAGCTTTCTTT. This translates into CASSPDRGPPWGNTEAFF. The V gene is TRBV7-9, the J gene TRBJ1-1; TRBD1 aligns across 9 bases. CDR1 SEHNR and CDR2 FQNEAQ come from the germline V gene (reference sequence). This CDR3 is built from 18 residues. With V trimmed by 5 bases and J by 1 base, 14 bases remained unmatched.

The V call is TRBV10-3, the J call TRBJ2-3, with D hard to call. The CDR3 spans 15 residues. Germline V CDR1 and CDR2: ENHRY, SYGVKD. The germline V and J ends were trimmed by 0 bases and 0 bases, with 7 bases remaining between them. The CDR3 DNA sequence: TGTGCCATCAGTGAGTCGAAAGCTAGCACAGATACGCAGTATTTT. The encoded protein is CAISESKASTDTQYF.

The gene calls are TRBV11-3 and TRBJ2-5; D may be TRBD2 (5 bases). This CDR3 comprises 15 residues. Trimming removed 1 base at V and 8 bases at J, with 17 bases between. Germline V gene sequence: CDR1 SGHNT, CDR2 YENEEA. CDR3 sequence: CASSLVLSDADTQYF. The CDR3 DNA is TGTGCCAGCAGCTTAGTTCTTAGCGACGCGGACACCCAGTACTTC.

This clone was found once. This sequence joins TRBV3-1 (or the pseudogene TRBV3-2) and TRBJ2-2; TRBD2 matches 11 bases. The CDR3 is 19 residues long. CDR1 and CDR2 (germline): LGHDT, YNNKEL (reference sequence). The junction had 7 bases not matched to a gene; V was cut back by 1 base and J by 0 bases. The CDR3 is CASSQGLLAGGPNTGELFF. In nucleotides, the CDR3 is TGTGCCAGCAGCCAAGGTCTTCTAGCGGGGGGTCCGAACACCGGGGAGCTGTTTTTT.

This chain links TRBV7-6 with TRBJ2-3; 14 positions agree with TRBD2. The CDR3 has 18 residues. The V segment lost 5 bases and the J segment 2 bases; nucleotides outside the gene matches: 9. Germline V gene lookup returns CDR1 SGHVS and CDR2 FNYEAQ. CDR3 bases: TGTGCCAGCAGCCAGGGACTAGCGGGGGCCTCCTACACAGATACGCAGTATTTT. Translation: CASSQGLAGASYTDTQYF.

This clone appeared once. This chain uses TRBV5-5 with TRBJ2-7; 7 nucleotides align to TRBD1. Germline V gene data show CDR1 as SGHKS and CDR2 as YYEKEE (reference sequence). The CDR3 is made up of 14 amino acids. Trimming removed 4 bases from V and 3 bases from J; junction bases left unmatched: 7. CDR3 region: CASSISGQYYEQYF. DNA of the CDR3: TGTGCCAGCAGCATATCGGGACAGTACTACGAGCAGTACTTC.

The gene calls are TRBV9 and TRBJ1-6; 8 bases match TRBD1. The V and J ends lost 4 bases and 6 bases, in that order; junction bases with no gene match: 12. The germline CDR1 and CDR2 sequences are SGDLS and YYNGEE. The CDR3 has 17 residues. CDR3 in DNA: TGTGCCAGCAGCAAATCCTCAGGGGGCGTTGGTAATTCACCCCTCCACTTT. Its protein product is CASSKSSGGVGNSPLHF.

The rearrangement joins TRBV28 to TRBJ2-7, with D possibly being TRBD1 (5 bases). Germline V lookup: CDR1 MDHEN, CDR2 SYDVKM. Trimming removed 7 bases from V and 6 bases from J, with 16 bases in between. CDR3 length: 13 residues. CDR3 loop: CASKGQGRIEQYF. As DNA, the CDR3 is TGTGCCAGCAAAGGGCAGGGAAGGATCGAGCAGTACTTC.

Points on this clone: The sample holds other DNA sequences that translate to the same CDR3. The chain combines TRBV7-9 with TRBJ1-5, with D tentatively TRBD1 (6 bases). The germline CDR1 and CDR2 sequences are SEHNR and FQNEAQ (reference sequence). The CDR3 loop spans 13 amino acids. Trimming removed 5 bases from V and 2 bases from J, with 7 bases in between. The CDR3 region is CASSRQGNQPQHF. In DNA form, the CDR3 reads TGTGCCAGCAGCCGACAGGGCAATCAGCCCCAGCATTTT.

This clone was seen just once. This sequence joins TRBV30 and TRBJ2-5, with 7 bases that match TRBD1. The CDR3 consists of 16 residues. V lost 1 base and J lost 0; bases outside the gene matches: 8. Germline loops: CDR1 GTSNPN, CDR2 SVGIG (reference sequence). As DNA, the CDR3 is TGTGCCTGGAGTGAGGCGGACAGGACGAACCAAGAGACCCAGTACTTC. Amino acids: CAWSEADRTNQETQYF. Supplemented by reference TRBV30 and TRBJ2-5, the full variable domain reads SQTIHQWPATLVQPVGSPLSLECTVEGTSNPNLYWYRQAAGRGLQLLFYSVGIGQISSEVPQNLSASRPQDRQFILSSKKLLLSDSGFYLCAWSEADRTNQETQYFGPGTRLLVL.

This chain uses TRBV21-1 with TRBJ1-2. TRBV21-1 is noted as a pseudogene. This CDR3 contains 16 residues. The CDR3 region has the DNA TGTGCCAGCAGCAAAAGTCGCAGGGAGGGACTCTATGGCTACACCTTC. This translates into CASSKSRREGLYGYTF.

This chain connects TRBV30 to TRBJ1-4; D is uncertain. Trimming pared 5 bases from V and 6 bases from J, leaving 13 bases between. Germline CDR1 is GTSNPN and CDR2 is SVGIG (reference sequence). This CDR3 spans 13 amino acids. For the CDR3, the DNA is TGTGCCTGGTCCGACGCGGCGGATGAAAAACTGTTTTTT. The encoded protein is CAWSDAADEKLFF.

V usage is TRBV7-2 and J usage is TRBJ2-5, with TRBD2 matching over 12 bases. From germline, CDR1 is SGHTA and CDR2 FQGNSA. This CDR3 has 16 amino acids. The V and J ends lost 5 bases and 5 bases, in that order; junction bases with no gene match: 9. The CDR3 sequence is CASSPLAGGLRETQYF. The CDR3 DNA is TGTGCCAGCAGCCCACTAGCGGGAGGTCTGAGGGAGACCCAGTACTTC.

The DNA for the CDR3 is TGTGCCAGCAGCGTAGGAATCAGGGGAAGCGATTCACCCCTCCACTTT. Residues: CASSVGIRGSDSPLHF. V usage is TRBV9 and J usage is TRBJ1-6; tentative D call: TRBD1 (6 bases). Deletions cut 0 bases from V and 8 bases from J, with 15 bases between. Germline V CDR1 and CDR2: SGDLS, YYNGEE. CDR3 length: 16 residues. Full variable domain (remainder filled in from reference TRBV9 and TRBJ1-6): DSGVTQTPKHLITATGQRVTLRCSPRSGDLSVYWYQQSLDQGLQFLIQYYNGEERAKGNILERFSAQQFPDLHSELNLSSLELGDSALYFCASSVGIRGSDSPLHFGNGTRLTVT.

Of note for this clone: A single base separates this from a much larger clone, so it may be a read error. This chain uses TRBV5-4 with TRBJ2-7; 10 nucleotides agree with TRBD1. This CDR3 has 14 amino acids. Germline lookup yields CDR1 SGHNT and CDR2 YYREEE (reference sequence). V was pared by 4 bases and J by 2 bases, with 3 bases of the junction left unmatched. The CDR3 nucleotides read TGTGCCAGCAGCCGGGACAGGGGAACCTACGAGCAGTACTTC. It is translated as CASSRDRGTYEQYF.